This T cell receptor (beta chain) was found in a study of blood T cells in healthy people across ages. Whole-study findings and limits: Versus aged donors, long-lived donors had higher diversity and more naive CD4+ cells. Unknown donor CMV status possibly confounded expanded clonotype changes. Considered underestimates were the diversity estimates obtained from one million T cells.

Next came a second PCR, run for about 6 to 12 cycles, which used a sample-barcoded 5' primer along with a J-beta primer mix. Via MiXCR, TCRdb re-called the 5' RACE reads, giving one row per CDR3 protein. The repertoire has about 1.8 million distinct CDR3 sequences, roughly 50% of them found once; the top ten carry roughly 2.1%. Per sample, a minimum of 7 million PBMCs were isolated. Points on this clonotype: Its antigen remains unidentified.

Sequenced: blood. The origin of this receptor is a woman in her 40s in good health.

CDR3 amino acids: CSANQPPGYNEQFF. DNA of the CDR3: TGCAGTGCTAACCAACCCCCCGGATACAATGAGCAGTTCTTC. This chain uses TRBV20-1 with TRBJ2-1; D is unclear. This CDR3 has 14 amino acids. The V end lost 4 bases, the J end lost 4 bases, and 14 bases lay between the germline ends. Germline V gene sequence: CDR1 DFQATT, CDR2 SNEGSKA (reference sequence).